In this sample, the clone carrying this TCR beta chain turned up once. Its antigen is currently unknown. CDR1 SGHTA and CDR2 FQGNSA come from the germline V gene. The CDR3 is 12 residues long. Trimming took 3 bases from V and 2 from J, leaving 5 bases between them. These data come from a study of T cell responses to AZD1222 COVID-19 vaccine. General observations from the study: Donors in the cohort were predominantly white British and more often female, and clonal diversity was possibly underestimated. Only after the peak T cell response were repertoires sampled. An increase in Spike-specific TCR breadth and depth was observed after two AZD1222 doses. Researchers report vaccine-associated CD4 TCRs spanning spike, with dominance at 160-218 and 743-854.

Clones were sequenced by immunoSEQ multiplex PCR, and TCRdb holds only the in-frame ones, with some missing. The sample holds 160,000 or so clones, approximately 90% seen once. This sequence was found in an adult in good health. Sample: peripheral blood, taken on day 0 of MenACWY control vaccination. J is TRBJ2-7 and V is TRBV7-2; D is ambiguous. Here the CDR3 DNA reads TGTGCCAGCAGCTTCAATCCCTACGAGCAGTACTTC. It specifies CASSFNPYEQYF.